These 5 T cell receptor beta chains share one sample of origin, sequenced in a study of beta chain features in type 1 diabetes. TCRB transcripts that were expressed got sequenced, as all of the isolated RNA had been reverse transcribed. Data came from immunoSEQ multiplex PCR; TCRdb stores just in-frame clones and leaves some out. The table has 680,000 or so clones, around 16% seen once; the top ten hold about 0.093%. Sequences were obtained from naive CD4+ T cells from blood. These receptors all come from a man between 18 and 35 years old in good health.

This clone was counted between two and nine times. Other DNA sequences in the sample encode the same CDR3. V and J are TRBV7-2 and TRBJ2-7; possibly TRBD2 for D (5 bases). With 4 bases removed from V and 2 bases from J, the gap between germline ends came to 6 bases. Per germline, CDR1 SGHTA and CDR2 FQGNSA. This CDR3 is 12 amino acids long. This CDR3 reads CASSSGTYEQYF. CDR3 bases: TGTGCCAGCAGCTCCGGGACCTACGAGCAGTACTTC.

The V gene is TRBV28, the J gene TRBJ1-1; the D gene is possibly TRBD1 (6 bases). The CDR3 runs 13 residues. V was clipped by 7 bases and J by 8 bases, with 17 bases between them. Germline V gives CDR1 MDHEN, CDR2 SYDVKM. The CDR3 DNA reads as TGTGCCAGCATCCCTCAGGGGTCTCAGGAAGCTTTCTTT. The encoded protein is CASIPQGSQEAFF.

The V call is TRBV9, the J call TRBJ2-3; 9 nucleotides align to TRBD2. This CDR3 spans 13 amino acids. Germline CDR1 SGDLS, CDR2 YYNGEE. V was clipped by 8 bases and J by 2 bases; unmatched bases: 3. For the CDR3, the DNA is TGTGCCAGTGGCGGGAGGGCCACAGATACGCAGTATTTT. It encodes CASGGRATDTQYF.

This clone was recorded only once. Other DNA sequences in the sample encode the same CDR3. The CDR3: CASSQDSDTQYF. The CDR3 DNA sequence: TGTGCCAGCAGCCAAGATTCAGATACGCAGTATTTT. V and J are TRBV4-2 and TRBJ2-3; D gene unclear. CDR1 is LGHNA, CDR2 YNFKEQ, per germline. This CDR3 spans 12 amino acids. V dropped 0 bases and J dropped 4 bases, with 2 bases sitting between them.

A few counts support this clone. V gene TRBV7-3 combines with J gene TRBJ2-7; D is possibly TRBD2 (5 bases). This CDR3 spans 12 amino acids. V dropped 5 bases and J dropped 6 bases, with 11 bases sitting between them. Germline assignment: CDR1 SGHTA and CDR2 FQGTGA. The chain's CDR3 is CASSPGFGEQYF. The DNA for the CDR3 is TGTGCCAGCAGCCCGGGGTTTGGCGAGCAGTACTTC. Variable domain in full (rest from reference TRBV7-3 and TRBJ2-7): GAGVSQTPSNKVTEKGKYVELRCDPISGHTALYWYRQSLGQGPEFLIYFQGTGAADDSGLPNDRFFAVRPEGSVSTLKIQRTERGDSAVYLCASSPGFGEQYFGPGTRLTVT.